Listed here are 5 T cell receptor beta chains from one sample, sequenced in a study of Graves' ophthalmopathy and Graves' hyperthyroidism. Amplification from RNA transcripts yielded the TCR beta CDR3 regions. HTBI-primed RT-PCR formed the first round, and a multiplex PCR formed the second. Each CDR3 protein gets one entry after TCRdb re-called the multiplex PCR reads with MiXCR. The table lists approximately 700,000 distinct CDR3 sequences, approximately 40% of them singletons. The sequenced sample was peripheral blood. These TCRs come from an adult man with Graves' ophthalmopathy.

With regard to this clonotype: This could be a read error, since a much larger clone is one nucleotide away. The rearrangement joins TRBV10-2 to TRBJ2-7, with 7 bases that match TRBD2. The CDR3 totals 12 residues. CDR1 is WSHSY and CDR2 is SAAADI in the germline V gene. The CDR3 is CASSESTMGLSF. CDR3 bases: TGCGCCAGCAGTGAGTCGACTATGGGACTAAGCTTC.

The chain is built from TRBV10-3 and TRBJ1-2, with D tentatively TRBD1 (5 bases). This CDR3 contains 12 residues. V lost 7 bases to trimming and J lost 4 bases, with 10 bases between them. Germline CDR1 is ENHRY and CDR2 is SYGVKD. CDR3 sequence reads: CAINGGVYGYTF. The CDR3 DNA reads TGTGCCATCAATGGAGGGGTCTATGGCTACACCTTC.

The genes are TRBV6-5 and TRBJ1-1; 8 bases are a match to TRBD1. Germline V gene data show CDR1 as MNHEY and CDR2 as SVGAGI. The CDR3 covers 14 residues. The J segment lost 11 bases and the V segment lost 5 bases, leaving 13 bases of the junction unmatched. The CDR3 reads CASSGSWQGARAFF. The DNA of the CDR3 is TGTGCCAGCAGTGGCTCCTGGCAGGGGGCTCGTGCTTTCTTT.

This clonotype occurred a few times. This chain joins TRBV7-9 and TRBJ2-2, with unresolved D. V lost 8 bases and J 7 bases, leaving 14 bases between the germline ends. The germline V gene encodes CDR1 SEHNR and CDR2 FQNEAQ (reference sequence). The CDR3 has 13 amino acids. The CDR3 bases are TGTGCCAGCGCCCTAAGGAGAGGCGGGGAGCTGTTTTTT. Residues: CASALRRGGELFF.

This clonotype has just one count. This CDR3 is missing its conserved last phenylalanine or tryptophan, likely due to a read error. The gene calls are TRBV7-6 and TRBJ2-7; possible D gene TRBD1, 6 bases. Germline V gene lookup returns CDR1 SGHVS and CDR2 FNYEAQ. The CDR3 spans 17 residues. Trimming pared 3 bases from V and 0 bases from J, leaving 18 bases between. CDR3 coding DNA: TGTGCCAGCAGCTTGGGACCCGGGACACCCGACTCCTACGAGCAGTACCTC. Its translation is CASSLGPGTPDSYEQYL.